These 18 T cell receptor beta chains share one sample of origin, sequenced in a study of identical twins. TCRdb processed the 5' RACE reads anew with MiXCR; each CDR3 protein has one entry. The sample holds around 280,000 distinct CDR3 sequences, roughly 8.6% seen once. The same specimen was also included in a second study, on yellow fever vaccine responses in identical twins.

The sample consisted of memory (CD45RO+) T cells sorted from blood. The receptors here all came from a woman aged 18-29 years in good health.

This clonotype was recorded a few times. The rearrangement uses TRBV29-1 and TRBJ2-2; TRBD2 matches at 12 bases. J was trimmed by 7 bases and V by 5 bases; bases with no gene match: 8. Per germline, CDR1 SQVTM and CDR2 ANQGSEA. CDR3 length: 15 amino acids. The CDR3 loop is CSVSGLAGHGGELFF. The CDR3 DNA reads as TGCAGCGTTTCCGGACTAGCGGGGCACGGCGGGGAGCTGTTTTTT.

Many counts were recorded for this clonotype. The V gene is TRBV12-3 or TRBV12-4, the J gene TRBJ1-1; weak D call: TRBD1 (5 bases). The CDR3 totals 13 residues. Trimming pared 4 bases from V and 1 base from J, leaving 7 bases between. CDR3 sequence: CASSWGPNTEAFF. The CDR3 region has the DNA TGTGCCAGCAGTTGGGGACCGAACACTGAAGCTTTCTTT.

This clonotype was picked up a small number of times. CDR3 DNA: TGTGCCAGCCTTACAGGGGGAGGAAACATTCAGTACTTC. This translates into CASLTGGGNIQYF. This chain connects TRBV11-2 to TRBJ2-4; 8 bases fit TRBD1. Germline V gene data show CDR1 as SGHAT and CDR2 as FQNNGV. The CDR3 has 13 amino acids. V gave up 8 bases and J gave up 6 bases; unmatched junction bases: 6.

This clonotype was counted ten times or more. The rearrangement links TRBV25-1 to TRBJ2-7; D possibly corresponds to TRBD2 (6 bases). The V and J ends lost 7 bases and 0 bases respectively, with 10 bases between them. The CDR3 consists of 13 residues. Germline V gene sequence: CDR1 MGHDK, CDR2 SYGVNS. DNA of the CDR3: TGTGCCAGCATCTCGCGGGACTCCTACGAGCAGTACTTC. Translated, it gives CASISRDSYEQYF.

V and J are TRBV6-1 and TRBJ2-3; the D is unclear. V gave up 2 bases and J gave up 2 bases, with 8 bases separating them. The CDR3 loop spans 14 amino acids. CDR1 and CDR2 (germline): MNHNS, SASEGT. CDR3 amino acids: CASSEWVITDTQYF. CDR3 sequence (DNA): TGTGCCAGCAGTGAATGGGTCATCACAGATACGCAGTATTTT.

This clonotype was counted a few times. This chain joins TRBV5-1 and TRBJ2-3; 9 bases fit TRBD2. The CDR3 length is 16 residues. V lost 5 bases to trimming and J lost 2 bases; unmatched junction nucleotides: 9. CDR1 is SGHRS, CDR2 YFSETQ, per germline. The CDR3 bases are TGCGCCAGCAGAGGGGCGGGAGGGCCTACCACAGATACGCAGTATTTT. Residues: CASRGAGGPTTDTQYF. Full variable domain (outside the CDR3, taken from reference TRBV5-1 and TRBJ2-3): KAGVTQTPRYLIKTRGQQVTLSCSPISGHRSVSWYQQTPGQGLQFLFEYFSETQRNKGNFPGRFSGRQFSNSRSEMNVSTLELGDSALYLCASRGAGGPTTDTQYFGPGTRLTVL.

This clonotype was recorded many times. This sequence joins TRBV12-3 or TRBV12-4 and TRBJ2-3; possibly TRBD2 for D (6 bases). The ends were cut back, 3 bases at V and 0 bases at J, with 10 bases in the middle. This CDR3 has 15 residues. The CDR3 is CASSFFAGSTDTQYF. For the CDR3, the DNA is TGTGCCAGCAGTTTTTTCGCGGGGAGCACAGATACGCAGTATTTT.

There are a few counts of this clonotype. The V call is TRBV5-1, the J call TRBJ2-5; TRBD2 matches at 9 bases. Germline V lookup: CDR1 SGHRS, CDR2 YFSETQ. This CDR3 is built from 15 residues. The J segment lost 4 bases and the V segment lost 6 bases, leaving 10 bases of the junction unmatched. CDR3 in amino acids: CASTRNSGGGETQYF. In DNA form, the CDR3 reads TGCGCCAGCACCCGAAATAGCGGGGGAGGAGAGACCCAGTACTTC.

This clonotype was seen many times. The chain carries TRBV5-1 and TRBJ2-1; 15 nucleotides align to TRBD2. J gave up 1 base and V 2 bases, and 10 bases lay outside the gene matches. CDR3 length: 20 amino acids. CDR1 SGHRS and CDR2 YFSETQ come from the germline V gene. CDR3 sequence: CASSFLPGLAGGPSYNEQFF. CDR3 bases: TGCGCCAGCAGCTTTCTTCCCGGACTAGCGGGGGGGCCTTCCTACAATGAGCAGTTCTTC.

A note on this clonotype: A much larger clone lies a single base off, so this may be a read error. V is TRBV11-2 and J is TRBJ2-3; the D is unclear. Germline-derived CDR1 and CDR2 are SGHAT and FQNNGV. The CDR3 totals 14 residues. CDR3: CASCLDFWWDTQYF. The CDR3 region has the DNA TGTGCCAGCTGCTTAGATTTCTGGTGGGATACGCAGTATTTT.

CDR3 sequence: CASSEGGQGGPTDTQYF. CDR3 nucleotides: TGTGCCAGCAGTGAAGGTGGTCAGGGGGGTCCCACAGATACGCAGTATTTT. V is TRBV6-1 and J is TRBJ2-3, with a possible D match to TRBD1 (7 bases). Germline CDR1 reads MNHNS; CDR2 reads SASEGT. CDR3 length: 17 amino acids. V lost 1 base, J lost 2 bases, and 16 bases lay in between.

This clonotype was seen at least ten times. The rearrangement links TRBV5-1 to TRBJ2-3, with TRBD2 matching 9 bases. This CDR3 is built from 15 residues. Germline CDR1 and CDR2: SGHRS and YFSETQ. With 3 bases clipped from V and 5 bases from J, the junction kept 7 bases outside the gene matches. As DNA, the CDR3 is TGCGCCAGCAGCTCTTCTCTAGCGGGGCAAGATACGCAGTATTTT. Residues: CASSSSLAGQDTQYF.

The sample holds many counts of this clonotype. The chain employs TRBV6-1 and TRBJ1-2; maybe TRBD1 (5 bases). Trimming removed 7 bases at V and 1 base at J, with 13 bases between. The CDR3 is 14 residues long. Germline values: CDR1 MNHNS, CDR2 SASEGT. CDR3 sequence: CASKSSGLNYGYTF. DNA for the CDR3: TGTGCCAGCAAATCTTCGGGGCTTAACTATGGCTACACCTTC.

V usage is TRBV20-1 and J usage is TRBJ2-5; perhaps TRBD2 as D (5 bases). The CDR3 is 14 amino acids. Germline loops: CDR1 DFQATT, CDR2 SNEGSKA (reference sequence). V was shortened by 4 bases and J by 5 bases, with 17 bases between the two germline ends. The DNA of the CDR3 is TGCAGTGCTAAAGACGGGGATGGCAGGGAGACCCAGTACTTC. The encoded protein is CSAKDGDGRETQYF.

This clonotype was detected only a few times. This chain links TRBV3-1 with TRBJ2-1; 12 positions match TRBD2. The germline V gene has CDR1 LGHDT and CDR2 YNNKEL (reference sequence). This CDR3 spans 17 amino acids. V lost 4 bases to trimming and J lost 4 bases; unmatched junction nucleotides: 8. CDR3 DNA sequence: TGTGCCAGCAGCCCGGGCGCACTAGCGGGGGGATACAATGAGCAGTTCTTC. Protein product: CASSPGALAGGYNEQFF.

The table lists this clonotype with a few counts. The V call is TRBV6-1, the J call TRBJ1-1; 7 nucleotides agree with TRBD1. The length of the CDR3 is 15 residues. Germline CDR1 is MNHNS and CDR2 is SASEGT. V lost 4 bases and J lost 0; bases outside the gene matches: 5. For the CDR3, the DNA is TGTGCCAGCAGTGCCCACAGGGGCCTGAACACTGAAGCTTTCTTT. The encoded protein is CASSAHRGLNTEAFF.

V gene TRBV28 combines with J gene TRBJ2-7; 7 bases are a match to TRBD2. V shed 6 bases and J 4 bases; nucleotides not matched to a gene: 9. This CDR3 has 14 amino acids. Germline V lookup: CDR1 MDHEN, CDR2 SYDVKM. The CDR3 here is CASRGGPSGYEQYF. Here the CDR3 DNA reads TGTGCCAGCAGGGGTGGTCCTAGCGGTTACGAGCAGTACTTC.

This clonotype was counted a few times. The chain carries TRBV6-1 and TRBJ2-1; D unclear. The germline gives CDR1 MNHNS, CDR2 SASEGT. V lost 4 bases and J lost 4, with 14 bases in between. The CDR3 covers 15 residues. CDR3 amino acids: CASSGIGLKYNEQFF. The CDR3 region has the DNA TGTGCCAGCAGTGGGATTGGCTTAAAATACAATGAGCAGTTCTTC.